These T cell receptor beta chains were read from a single sample in a study of shared clonotypes between healthy human individuals. Sequencing was performed with immunoSEQ multiplex PCR; in TCRdb, only in-frame clones are kept and a portion is missing. The sample lists 800,000 to 950,000 clones, about 96% occurring once. Material: naive CD8+ T cells sorted from blood. The source is a man aged 30-40 years in good health. The CDR3 runs from the conserved cysteine through the conserved F or W. D genes are given only for firm matches. Expanded clones get a size class; other rows say once, few or many, or leave the size out.

j_call d_call clone_size v_call cdr3_aa cdr3_nt
TRBJ2-2 TRBD1 - TRBV4-3 CASSQDQGASDTGELFF TGCGCCAGCAGCCAAGATCAGGGGGCCTCGGACACCGGGGAGCTGTTTTTT
TRBJ1-4 - - TRBV25-1 CASSRREKLFF TGTGCCAGCAGTAGGAGGGAAAAACTGTTTTTT
TRBJ1-1 TRBD1 - TRBV9 CASAPEQGAPEAFF TGTGCCAGCGCCCCCGAACAGGGGGCCCCTGAAGCTTTCTTT
TRBJ2-3 - - TRBV29-1 CSARALGSTDTQYF TGCAGCGCCCGGGCACTAGGTAGCACAGATACGCAGTATTTT
TRBJ2-7 - - TRBV4-1 CASSQVEGSYEQYF TGCGCCAGCAGCCAAGTCGAGGGGTCCTACGAGCAGTACTTC
TRBJ2-7 - - TRBV7-6 CASSLDWGQTYEQYF TGTGCCAGCAGCCTGGACTGGGGACAAACCTACGAGCAGTACTTC
TRBJ2-7 TRBD1 - TRBV5-1 CASSSSGGSYEQYF TGCGCCAGCAGTTCTTCAGGGGGCTCCTACGAGCAGTACTTC
TRBJ2-7 TRBD2 - TRBV30 CAWRGRSGRAYEQYF TGTGCCTGGAGGGGTCGTAGCGGGAGGGCCTACGAGCAGTACTTC
TRBJ1-1 - - TRBV27 CASSIRRQVRNTEAFF TGTGCCAGCAGTATCCGAAGACAGGTCCGAAACACTGAAGCTTTCTTT
TRBJ2-1 - - TRBV7-8 CASSTPGLDNNEQFF TGTGCCAGCAGCACGCCGGGACTGGATAACAATGAGCAGTTCTTC
TRBJ2-7 - once TRBV7-6 CASSSLIGVGSYEQYF TGTGCCAGCAGCTCCTTAATTGGGGTAGGAAGCTACGAGCAGTACTTC
TRBJ2-7 - - TRBV10-2 CASSYGLSYEQYF TGCGCCAGCAGTTACGGACTATCCTACGAGCAGTACTTC
TRBJ2-7 - once TRBV7-2 CASSPGHGRRRSNDYEQYF TGTGCCAGCAGCCCAGGGCATGGAAGACGGCGGTCGAACGACTACGAGCAGTACTTC
TRBJ2-5 - - TRBV2 CASSTNPSSTYQETQYF TGTGCCAGCAGTACTAACCCTAGTTCCACGTACCAAGAGACCCAGTACTTC
TRBJ2-1 TRBD1 - TRBV29-1 CSVGDSFYNEQFF TGCAGCGTTGGGGACAGCTTCTACAATGAGCAGTTCTTC
TRBJ2-1 - - TRBV5-4 CASSLRVLSNVFHYNEQFF TGTGCCAGCAGCTTGCGCGTACTATCGAATGTATTCCATTACAATGAGCAGTTCTTC
TRBJ1-1 - - TRBV6-1 CASSEIGGPEAFF TGTGCCAGCAGTGAAATCGGGGGGCCAGAAGCTTTCTTT
TRBJ2-2 - - TRBV7-9 CASGTFGELFF TGTGCCAGCGGGACTTTCGGGGAGCTGTTTTTT
TRBJ2-1 - few TRBV7-6 CASSSGVGRLDEQFF TGTGCCAGCAGCTCCGGGGTGGGGAGACTCGATGAGCAGTTCTTC
TRBJ2-3 TRBD2 - TRBV7-8 CASSSNPSGSLTSTDTQYF TGTGCCAGCAGCTCAAACCCTAGCGGGAGCTTAACTAGCACAGATACGCAGTATTTT
TRBJ2-7 - - TRBV7-9 CASSLALGVEYEQYF TGTGCCAGCAGCTTAGCGCTGGGGGTGGAATACGAGCAGTACTTC
TRBJ2-3 TRBD1 - TRBV15 CATSWDRPTDTQYF TGTGCCACCAGCTGGGACAGGCCCACAGATACGCAGTATTTT
TRBJ1-1 - - TRBV5-1 CASRHGVRATEAFF TGCGCCAGCAGACATGGGGTGCGAGCCACTGAAGCTTTCTTT
TRBJ2-7 - - TRBV6-1 CASWTRGTYEQYF TGTGCCAGCTGGACCCGGGGGACCTACGAGCAGTACTTC
TRBJ1-1 - - TRBV7-9 CASSPKAGRVTEAFF TGTGCCAGCAGCCCCAAGGCGGGAAGGGTCACTGAAGCTTTCTTT
TRBJ2-5 - - TRBV28 CASSSSQETQYF TGTGCCAGCAGTTCCTCACAAGAGACCCAGTACTTC
TRBJ1-4 TRBD1 - TRBV29-1 CSVEGWNRGGEKLFF TGCAGCGTTGAAGGGTGGAACAGGGGAGGAGAAAAACTGTTTTTT
TRBJ1-5 - - TRBV12-5 CASRGLSNQPQHF TGTGCTAGTCGGGGGTTAAGCAATCAGCCCCAGCATTTT
TRBJ2-2 - - TRBV19 CASSIFVGAGELFF TGTGCCAGTAGTATATTTGTGGGAGCCGGGGAGCTGTTTTTT
TRBJ2-2 - - TRBV29-1 CSVDRANTGELFF TGCAGCGTTGATAGGGCCAACACCGGGGAGCTGTTTTTT
TRBJ1-5 - - TRBV13 CASSSRGSNQPQHF TGTGCCAGCAGCTCCAGGGGCAGCAATCAGCCCCAGCATTTT
TRBJ2-2 - - TRBV4-3 CASSQDGASANTGELFF TGCGCCAGCAGCCAAGATGGAGCTAGCGCAAACACCGGGGAGCTGTTTTTT
TRBJ2-5 - - TRBV27 CASSSQNYQETQYF TGTGCCAGCAGTTCCCAGAACTACCAAGAGACCCAGTACTTC
TRBJ2-3 - few TRBV9 CASSVVGTDTQYF TGTGCCAGCAGCGTAGTTGGGACAGATACGCAGTATTTT
TRBJ2-1 - - TRBV11-2 CASALWSVNEQFF TGTGCCAGCGCCCTTTGGAGCGTAAATGAGCAGTTCTTC
TRBJ1-5 - - TRBV19 CASNYRDHQPQHF TGTGCCAGTAACTACAGGGATCATCAGCCCCAGCATTTT
TRBJ2-1 TRBD2 - TRBV2 CAPRNLAGGGEQFF TGTGCCCCCAGGAATCTAGCGGGAGGGGGGGAGCAGTTCTTC
TRBJ1-1 - - TRBV29-1 CSVNPGNTEAFF TGCAGCGTTAACCCGGGGAACACTGAAGCTTTCTTT
TRBJ1-2 - - TRBV9 CASSVGTVQSYTF TGTGCCAGCAGCGTAGGGACAGTTCAAAGCTACACCTTC
TRBJ2-2 - - TRBV9 CASSVGEGHGELFF TGTGCCAGCAGCGTAGGGGAAGGTCACGGGGAGCTGTTTTTT
TRBJ1-1 - - TRBV7-8 CASSLSGTQNTEAFF TGTGCCAGCAGCTTATCCGGGACTCAGAACACTGAAGCTTTCTTT
TRBJ2-3 - - TRBV28 CASSLAGQSADTQYF TGTGCCAGCAGTTTAGCGGGCCAGTCCGCAGATACGCAGTATTTT